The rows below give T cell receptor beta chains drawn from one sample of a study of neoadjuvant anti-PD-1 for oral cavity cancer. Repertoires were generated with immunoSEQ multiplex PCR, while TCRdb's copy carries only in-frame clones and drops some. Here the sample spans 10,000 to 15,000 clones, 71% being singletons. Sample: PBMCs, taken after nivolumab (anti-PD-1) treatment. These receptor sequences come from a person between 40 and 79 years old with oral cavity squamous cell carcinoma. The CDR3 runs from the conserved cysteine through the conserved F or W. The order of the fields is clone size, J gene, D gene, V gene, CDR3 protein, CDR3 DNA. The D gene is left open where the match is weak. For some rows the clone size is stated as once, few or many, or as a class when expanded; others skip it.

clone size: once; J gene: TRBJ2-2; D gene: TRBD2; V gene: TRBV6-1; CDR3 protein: CASSETSGRAGELFF; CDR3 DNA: TGTGCCAGCAGTGAAACCAGCGGGAGGGCCGGGGAGCTGTTTTTT
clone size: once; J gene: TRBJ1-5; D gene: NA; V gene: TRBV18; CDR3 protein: CASSQDGTQPQHF; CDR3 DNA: TGTGCCAGCTCACAGGACGGAACTCAGCCCCAGCATTTT
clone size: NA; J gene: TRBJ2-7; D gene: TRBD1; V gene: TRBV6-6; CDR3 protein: CASSYSYRGTVYEQYF; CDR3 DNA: TGTGCCAGCAGTTACTCCTACAGGGGGACGGTCTACGAGCAGTACTTC
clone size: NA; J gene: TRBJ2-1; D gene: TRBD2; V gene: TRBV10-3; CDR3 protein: CAISHLADNEQFF; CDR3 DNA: TGTGCCATCAGCCATCTAGCGGACAATGAGCAGTTCTTC
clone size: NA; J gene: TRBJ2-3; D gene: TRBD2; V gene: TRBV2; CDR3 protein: CATKTRTSGSTDTQYF; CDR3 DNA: TGTGCCACCAAAACAAGGACTAGCGGGAGCACAGATACGCAGTATTTT
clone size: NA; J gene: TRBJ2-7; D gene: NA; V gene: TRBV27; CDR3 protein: CASSFTGPHEQYF; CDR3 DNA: TGTGCCAGCAGTTTCACGGGGCCCCACGAGCAGTACTTC
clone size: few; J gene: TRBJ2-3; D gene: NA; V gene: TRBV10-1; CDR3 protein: CASSEGGRDTQYF; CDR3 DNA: TGCGCCAGCAGTGAAGGTGGCAGGGATACGCAGTATTTT
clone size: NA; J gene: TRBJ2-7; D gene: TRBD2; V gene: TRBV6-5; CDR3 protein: CASTSGRGYEQYF; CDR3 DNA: TGTGCCAGCACTAGCGGGAGAGGCTACGAGCAGTACTTC
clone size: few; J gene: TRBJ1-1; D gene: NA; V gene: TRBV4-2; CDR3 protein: CASSQVTRTDTEAFF; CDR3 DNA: TGTGCCAGCAGCCAAGTAACCCGGACGGACACTGAAGCTTTCTTT
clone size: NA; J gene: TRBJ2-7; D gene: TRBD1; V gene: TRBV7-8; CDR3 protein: CASSTRTGGNEQYF; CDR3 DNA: TGTGCCAGCAGCACCAGGACAGGGGGCAACGAGCAGTACTTC
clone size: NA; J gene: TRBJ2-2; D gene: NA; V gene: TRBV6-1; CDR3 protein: CASSMNTGELFF; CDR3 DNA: TGTGCCAGCAGTATGAACACCGGGGAGCTGTTTTTT
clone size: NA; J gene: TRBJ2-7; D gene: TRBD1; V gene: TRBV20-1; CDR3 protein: CRLGQGGEQYF; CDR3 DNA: TGCAGATTGGGACAGGGGGGCGAGCAGTACTTC
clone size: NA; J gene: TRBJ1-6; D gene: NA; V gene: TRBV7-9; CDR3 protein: CASSLNDSPLHF; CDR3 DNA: TGTGCCAGCAGCCTCAATGATTCACCCCTCCACTTT
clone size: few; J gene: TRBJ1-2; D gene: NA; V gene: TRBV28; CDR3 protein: CASSPGPRGYTF; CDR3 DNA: TGTGCCAGCAGTCCCGGACCTCGGGGCTACACCTTC
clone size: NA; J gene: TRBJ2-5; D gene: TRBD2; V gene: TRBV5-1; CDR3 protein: CASSPTRSGRRPTQYF; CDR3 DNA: TGCGCCAGCAGCCCGACCCGGAGCGGGAGAAGGCCGACCCAGTACTTC
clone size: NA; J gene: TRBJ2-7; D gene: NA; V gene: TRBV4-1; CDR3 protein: CASSQVYLGISYEQYF; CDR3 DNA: TGCGCCAGCAGCCAGGTCTACCTGGGGATCTCCTACGAGCAGTACTTC
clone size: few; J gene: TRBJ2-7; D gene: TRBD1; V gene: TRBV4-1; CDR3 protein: CASSQVQGLDGEQYF; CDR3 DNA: TGCGCCAGCAGCCAGGTACAGGGGTTGGATGGCGAGCAGTACTTC
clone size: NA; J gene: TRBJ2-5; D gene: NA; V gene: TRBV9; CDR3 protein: CASSVGGQETQYF; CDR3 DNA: TGTGCCAGCAGCGTGGGTGGGCAAGAGACCCAGTACTTC
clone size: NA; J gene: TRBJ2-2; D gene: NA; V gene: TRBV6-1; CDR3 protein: CASSDGLSTGELFF; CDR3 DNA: TGTGCCAGCAGTGACGGTCTAAGTACCGGGGAGCTGTTTTTT
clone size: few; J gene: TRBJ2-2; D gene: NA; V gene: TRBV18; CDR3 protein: CASSPVRNTGELFF; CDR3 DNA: TGTGCCAGCTCACCAGTCAGGAACACCGGGGAGCTGTTTTTT
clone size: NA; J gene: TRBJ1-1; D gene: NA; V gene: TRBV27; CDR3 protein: CASSFTWGETEAFF; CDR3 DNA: TGTGCCAGCAGTTTCACGTGGGGAGAGACTGAAGCTTTCTTT
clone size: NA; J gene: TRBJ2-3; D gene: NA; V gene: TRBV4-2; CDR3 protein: CASSQEVTRGDTQYF; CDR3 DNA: TGTGCCAGCAGCCAAGAGGTTACTCGTGGGGATACGCAGTATTTT
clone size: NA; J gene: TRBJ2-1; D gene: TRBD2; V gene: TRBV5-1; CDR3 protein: CATSGAGGPGVNEQFF; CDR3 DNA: TGCGCCACATCTGGAGCGGGAGGGCCGGGGGTCAATGAGCAGTTCTTC
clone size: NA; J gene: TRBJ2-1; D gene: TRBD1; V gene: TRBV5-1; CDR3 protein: CASSWIRDRDNEQFF; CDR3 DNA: TGCGCCAGCAGCTGGATCCGGGACAGAGACAATGAGCAGTTCTTC
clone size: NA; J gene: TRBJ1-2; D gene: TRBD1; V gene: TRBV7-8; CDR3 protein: CASSSDRHWGYTF; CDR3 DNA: TGTGCCAGCAGCTCGGACAGGCATTGGGGCTACACCTTC
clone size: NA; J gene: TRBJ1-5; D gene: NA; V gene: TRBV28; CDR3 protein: CASREGQNNQPQHF; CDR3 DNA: TGTGCCAGCAGGGAAGGACAGAATAATCAGCCCCAGCATTTT
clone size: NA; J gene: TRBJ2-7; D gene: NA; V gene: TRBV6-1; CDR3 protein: CASRYSLGSEQYF; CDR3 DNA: TGTGCCAGCCGGTATTCGTTGGGGTCCGAGCAGTACTTC
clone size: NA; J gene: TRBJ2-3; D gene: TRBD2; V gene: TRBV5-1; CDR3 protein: CASSRLAGGTDTQYF; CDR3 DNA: TGCGCCAGCAGCAGACTAGCGGGGGGCACAGATACGCAGTATTTT
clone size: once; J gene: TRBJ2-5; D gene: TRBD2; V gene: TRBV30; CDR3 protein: CAWSDLAVQETQYF; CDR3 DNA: TGTGCCTGGAGTGACCTAGCGGTTCAAGAGACCCAGTACTTC
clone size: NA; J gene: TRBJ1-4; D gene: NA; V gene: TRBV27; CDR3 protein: CASSLERNEKLFF; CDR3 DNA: TGTGCCAGCAGTTTGGAGAGGAATGAAAAACTGTTTTTT
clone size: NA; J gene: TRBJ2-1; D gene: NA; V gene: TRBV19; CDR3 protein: CASSINSGGPPYNEQFF; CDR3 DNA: TGTGCCAGTAGTATAAACTCTGGGGGGCCCCCCTACAATGAGCAGTTCTTC
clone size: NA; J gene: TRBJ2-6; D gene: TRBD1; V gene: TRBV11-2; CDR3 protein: CASTRRDRSSGANVLTF; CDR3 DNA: TGTGCCAGCACCCGCCGGGACAGATCCTCTGGGGCCAACGTCCTGACTTTC